A single T cell receptor beta chain is shown here with its context. A much larger clone differs from this one at a single base, so this may be a read error. This record comes from a study of tumor and adjacent non-tumor tissue in lung cancer. RNA was extracted from bulk tissue without any cell sorting. This non-tumor lung sample came from over 3 cm beyond the tumor edge. The library came from three nested PCR rounds adapted from ARM-PCR protocols. TCRdb recomputed calls from the multiplex PCR reads with MiXCR, one row per CDR3 protein. This sample has over 100,000 distinct CDR3 sequences, with about 63% found just once. The CDR3 runs to 15 residues. Germline V gene sequence: CDR1 MNHNY, CDR2 SVGAGI (reference sequence). Unmatched junction bases numbered 9, after V lost 5 bases and J lost 3 bases.

The receptor was isolated from a man aged 55 to 70 with non-small cell lung cancer. The sequencing input was distant non-tumor lung tissue. The rearrangement joins TRBV6-6 to TRBJ1-1; TRBD1 agrees at 7 bases. In DNA, the CDR3 is TGTGCCAGCAGTAATCAGACTACAGGGGACACTGAAGCTTTCTTT. This translates into CASSNQTTGDTEAFF.